This T cell receptor beta chain was identified in a study of Ad26.COV2.S vaccination and SARS-CoV-2 variants. About the study: Intramuscular Ad26.COV2.S at 5x10^10 or 1x10^11 viral particles.

The assay was immunoSEQ multiplex PCR, and TCRdb's table has in-frame clones only and misses some. The sample records around 350,000 clones, more than 75% being singletons. A remark on this clone: Its matching antigen is unknown.

As to treatment: roughly 19 received Ad26.COV2.S at low or high dose, single or two shots; 5 received placebo; per-sample allocation not given. Repertoires come from day 63 after the first vaccine or placebo injection. The donor was a Boston adult aged 18-55 years. Regarding the study as a whole: Assessments of TCR breadth and depth may have underestimated the total T cell responses.

The sequence came from a person aged 18-60 years who received the Ad26.COV2.S COVID-19 vaccine or a placebo. This sample comprised peripheral blood, obtained in a trial of Ad26.COV2.S vaccine versus placebo.

For the CDR3, the DNA is TGTGCCAGCTCGCGCGCAGGGGTATTGAACACTGAAGCTTTCTTT. Translation: CASSRAGVLNTEAFF. V is TRBV18 and J is TRBJ1-1, with D possibly TRBD1 on 6 matching bases. The germline gives CDR1 KGHSH, CDR2 LQKENI. V was trimmed by 6 bases and J by 0 bases, leaving 14 bases between them. This CDR3 is built from 15 residues.